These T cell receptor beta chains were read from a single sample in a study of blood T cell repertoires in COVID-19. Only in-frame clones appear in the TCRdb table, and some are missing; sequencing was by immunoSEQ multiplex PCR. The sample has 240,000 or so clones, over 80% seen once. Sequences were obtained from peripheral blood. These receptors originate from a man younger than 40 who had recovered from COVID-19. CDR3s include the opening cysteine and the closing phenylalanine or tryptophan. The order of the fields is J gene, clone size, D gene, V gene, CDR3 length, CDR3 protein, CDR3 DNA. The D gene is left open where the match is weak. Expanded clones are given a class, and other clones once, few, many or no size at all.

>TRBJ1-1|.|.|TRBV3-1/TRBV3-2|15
CASSQVSSMNTEAFF
TGTGCCAGCAGCCAAGTGTCCAGTATGAACACTGAAGCTTTCTTT
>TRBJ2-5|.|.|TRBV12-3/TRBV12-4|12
CASSLGTGYPYF
TGTGCCAGCAGTTTAGGAACAGGGTATCCATACTTC
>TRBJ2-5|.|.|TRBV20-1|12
CSASPGQETQYF
TGCAGTGCTAGTCCGGGCCAAGAGACCCAGTACTTC
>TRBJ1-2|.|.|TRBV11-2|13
CASAGLSNYGYTF
TGTGCCAGCGCCGGGTTATCCAACTATGGCTACACCTTC
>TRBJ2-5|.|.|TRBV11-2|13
CASSNLDGRGQYF
TGTGCCAGCAGCAACCTGGACGGACGGGGCCAGTACTTC
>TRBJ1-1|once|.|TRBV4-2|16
CASSQEGGAGWTEAFF
TGTGCCAGCAGCCAAGAGGGTGGGGCTGGGTGGACTGAAGCTTTCTTT
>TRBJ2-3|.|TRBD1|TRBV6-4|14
CASSTGGNTDTQYF
TGTGCCAGCAGTACAGGGGGGAACACAGATACGCAGTATTTT
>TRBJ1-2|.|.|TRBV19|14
CASSQDSQFYGYTF
TGTGCCAGTAGTCAGGACAGCCAATTCTATGGCTACACCTTC
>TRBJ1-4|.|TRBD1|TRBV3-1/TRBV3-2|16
CASSLRQGSTNEKLFF
TGTGCCAGCAGCCTAAGACAGGGATCAACTAATGAAAAACTGTTTTTT
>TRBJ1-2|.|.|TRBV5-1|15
CASSLEGALSYGYTF
TGCGCCAGCAGCTTGGAAGGGGCGCTTAGCTATGGCTACACCTTC
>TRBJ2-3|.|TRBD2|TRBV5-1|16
CASSLVLRGSADTQYF
TGCGCCAGCAGCTTGGTTCTGCGGGGGAGCGCAGATACGCAGTATTTT
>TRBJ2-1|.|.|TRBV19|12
CASSIATQEQFF
TGTGCCAGTAGTATAGCGACACAGGAGCAGTTCTTC
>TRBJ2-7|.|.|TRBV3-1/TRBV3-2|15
CASSQDWQGYYEQYF
TGTGCCAGCAGCCAAGATTGGCAGGGGTACTACGAGCAGTACTTC
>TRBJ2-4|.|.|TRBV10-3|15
CAISDRSSAKNIQYF
TGTGCCATCAGTGACAGATCCTCAGCCAAAAACATTCAGTACTTC
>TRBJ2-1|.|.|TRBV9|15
CASSVGTSAGNEQFF
TGTGCCAGCAGCGTAGGGACTTCTGCTGGCAATGAGCAGTTCTTC
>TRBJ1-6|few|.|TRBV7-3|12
CASSLQGYLLHF
TGTGCCAGCAGCTTACAGGGGTACCTCCTCCACTTT
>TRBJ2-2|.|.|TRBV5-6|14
CASSLWGLGGELFF
TGTGCCAGCAGCTTGTGGGGCCTCGGCGGGGAGCTGTTTTTT
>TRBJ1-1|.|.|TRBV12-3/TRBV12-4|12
CASSSFVTEAFF
TGTGCCAGCAGCTCCTTTGTGACTGAAGCTTTCTTT
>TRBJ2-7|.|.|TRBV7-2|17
CASSLAPSVGAPYEQYF
TGTGCCAGCAGCTTAGCCCCATCCGTGGGGGCCCCCTACGAGCAGTACTTC
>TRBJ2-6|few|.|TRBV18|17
CASSALGDYSGANVLTF
TGTGCCAGCTCGGCATTGGGCGACTACTCTGGGGCCAACGTCCTGACTTTC
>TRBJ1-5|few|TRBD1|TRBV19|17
CASNSPAGQGIYQPQHF
TGTGCCAGTAACTCGCCGGCGGGACAGGGAATATATCAGCCCCAGCATTTT
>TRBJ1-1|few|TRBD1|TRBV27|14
CASRATGGHTEAFF
TGTGCCAGCAGGGCGACAGGGGGACACACTGAAGCTTTCTTT
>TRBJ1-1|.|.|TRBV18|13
CASSLGGSTEAFF
TGTGCCAGCTCCCTAGGGGGTAGCACTGAAGCTTTCTTT
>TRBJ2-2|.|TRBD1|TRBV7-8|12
CASDRGTGELFF
TGTGCCAGTGACAGGGGCACCGGGGAGCTGTTTTTT
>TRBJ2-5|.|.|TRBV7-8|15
CASSFEEGSAETQYF
TGTGCCAGCAGCTTTGAGGAGGGCTCGGCGGAGACCCAGTACTTC
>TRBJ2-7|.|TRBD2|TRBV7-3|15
CASSPSGDKAYEQYF
TGTGCCAGCAGCCCTAGCGGGGATAAGGCCTACGAGCAGTACTTC
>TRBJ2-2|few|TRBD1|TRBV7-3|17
CASSKVRDRGDTGELFF
TGTGCCAGCAGCAAAGTCCGGGACAGGGGCGACACCGGGGAGCTGTTTTTT
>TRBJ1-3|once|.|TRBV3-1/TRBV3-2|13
CASSQFEGNTIYF
TGTGCCAGCAGCCAATTCGAGGGAAACACCATATATTTT
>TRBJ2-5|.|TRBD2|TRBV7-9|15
CASGLPGGYQETQYF
TGTGCCAGCGGCCTGCCGGGGGGGTACCAAGAGACCCAGTACTTC
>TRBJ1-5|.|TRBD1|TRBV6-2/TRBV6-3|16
CASSYYRGRSNQPQHF
TGTGCCAGCAGTTACTACAGGGGGAGAAGCAATCAGCCCCAGCATTTT
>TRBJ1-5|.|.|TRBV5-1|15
CASSLAGARNWPQHF
TGCGCCAGCAGCTTAGCGGGGGCCCGAAATTGGCCCCAGCATTTT
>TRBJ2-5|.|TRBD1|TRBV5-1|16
CASSRQTGGIGETQYF
TGCGCCAGCAGCAGGCAGACAGGGGGCATCGGGGAGACCCAGTACTTC
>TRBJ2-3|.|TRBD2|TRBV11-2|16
CASSPTSGVSTDTQYF
TGTGCCAGCAGCCCGACTAGCGGGGTTTCCACAGATACGCAGTATTTT
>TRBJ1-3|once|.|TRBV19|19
CASSIEPGWNIASGNTIYF
TGTGCCAGTAGTATCGAGCCAGGGTGGAATATTGCTTCTGGAAACACCATATATTTT
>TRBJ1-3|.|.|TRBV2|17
CASRRTVSSYAGNTIYF
TGTGCCAGCAGGAGGACAGTTTCAAGTTACGCTGGAAACACCATATATTTT
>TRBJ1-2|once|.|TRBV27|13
CASSPTGVYGYTF
TGTGCCAGCAGCCCGACAGGTGTCTATGGCTACACCTTC
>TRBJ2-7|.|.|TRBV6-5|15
CASSLNKQASYEQYF
TGTGCCAGCAGTTTAAATAAACAGGCCTCCTACGAGCAGTACTTC
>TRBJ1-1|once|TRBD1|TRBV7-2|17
CAGGRKGQGPHWTEAFF
TGTGCCGGAGGCAGGAAGGGACAGGGGCCCCATTGGACTGAAGCTTTCTTT